This T cell receptor (beta chain) emerged from a study of blood T cell repertoires in COVID-19. Germline-derived CDR1 and CDR2 are GTSNPN and SVGIG (reference sequence). With 1 base removed from V and 5 bases from J, the gap between germline ends came to 6 bases. CDR3 length: 12 residues. TCRdb's copy holds only in-frame clones and misses some; the assay was immunoSEQ multiplex PCR. Among approximately 94,000 clones listed, 70% to 90% were seen once. The source is a human donor in a cohort sampled during active COVID-19. The specimen was peripheral blood. V usage is TRBV30 and J usage is TRBJ2-1; tentative D call: TRBD2 (5 bases). CDR3 sequence: CAWSAGNNEQFF. The CDR3 DNA reads TGTGCCTGGAGTGCGGGGAACAATGAGCAGTTCTTC.